The sequence of this T cell receptor (beta chain) was determined in a study of cytomegalovirus exposure and HLA in healthy donors. Study-wide results and limits: Roughly even sequencing depth across donors was the assumption behind the presence/absence analyses.

As to this clone: The antigen is unknown.

The PCR had 60 Vbeta and 13 Jbeta primers. The table came from immunoSEQ multiplex PCR; TCRdb's copy has only in-frame clones and leaves some out. Altogether about 55,000 clones are present, approximately 80% being singletons, with the ten largest covering approximately 1.5%. V lost 1 base, J lost 2 bases, and 28 bases lay in between. CDR1 MNHNS and CDR2 SASEGT come from the germline V gene. This CDR3 has 21 amino acids. The receptor comes from a female donor in good health and CMV-seronegative. The V and J genes are TRBV6-1 and TRBJ2-3; the D gene is possibly TRBD2 (6 bases). Sequences were obtained from PBMCs. CDR3 in DNA: TGTGCCAGCAGTGAAGGCGGAAGGTGGGCGGGGAGACTCAAACTCACAGATACGCAGTATTTT. Translated: CASSEGGRWAGRLKLTDTQYF.